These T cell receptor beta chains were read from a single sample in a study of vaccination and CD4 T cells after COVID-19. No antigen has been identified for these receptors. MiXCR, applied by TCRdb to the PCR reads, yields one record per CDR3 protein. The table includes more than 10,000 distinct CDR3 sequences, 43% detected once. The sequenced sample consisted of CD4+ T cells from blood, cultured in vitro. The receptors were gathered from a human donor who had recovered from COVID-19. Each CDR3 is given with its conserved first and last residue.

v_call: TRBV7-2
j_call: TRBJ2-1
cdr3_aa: CASSLNLSNEQFF

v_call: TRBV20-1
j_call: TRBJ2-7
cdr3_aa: CSARDWGTDSSYEQYF

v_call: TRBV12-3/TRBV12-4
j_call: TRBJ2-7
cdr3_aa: CASSSNDGQGNPYEQYF

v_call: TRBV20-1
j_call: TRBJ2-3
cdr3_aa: CSAKRGPSTDTQYF

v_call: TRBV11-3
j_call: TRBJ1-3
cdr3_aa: CASSPSQKGSTIYF

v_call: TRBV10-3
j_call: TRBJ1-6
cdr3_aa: CAVGTGGGSPLHF

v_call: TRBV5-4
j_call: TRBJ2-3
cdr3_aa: CASNQRGWNTQYF

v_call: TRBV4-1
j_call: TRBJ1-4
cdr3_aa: CASSRDRGLGEKLFF

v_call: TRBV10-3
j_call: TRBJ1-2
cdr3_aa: CAISESTLHGYTF

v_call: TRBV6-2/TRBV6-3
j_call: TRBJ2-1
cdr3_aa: CASSYSRGASYNEQFF

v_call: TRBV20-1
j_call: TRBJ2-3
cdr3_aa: CSARNPSGGTDTQYF

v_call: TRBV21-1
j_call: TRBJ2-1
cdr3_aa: CASSPLTTGLRSNEQFF

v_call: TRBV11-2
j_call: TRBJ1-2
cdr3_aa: CASSLGQAYGYTF

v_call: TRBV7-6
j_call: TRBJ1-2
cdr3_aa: CASSLASGTGRTIGYTF

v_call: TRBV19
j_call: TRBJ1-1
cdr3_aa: CAVRDRFGTEAFF

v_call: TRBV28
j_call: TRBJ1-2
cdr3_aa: CASSFPGAANYGYTF

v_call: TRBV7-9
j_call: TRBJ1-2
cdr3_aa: CASSLGGTYGYTF

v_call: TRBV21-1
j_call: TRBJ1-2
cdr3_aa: CASGLGYGYTF